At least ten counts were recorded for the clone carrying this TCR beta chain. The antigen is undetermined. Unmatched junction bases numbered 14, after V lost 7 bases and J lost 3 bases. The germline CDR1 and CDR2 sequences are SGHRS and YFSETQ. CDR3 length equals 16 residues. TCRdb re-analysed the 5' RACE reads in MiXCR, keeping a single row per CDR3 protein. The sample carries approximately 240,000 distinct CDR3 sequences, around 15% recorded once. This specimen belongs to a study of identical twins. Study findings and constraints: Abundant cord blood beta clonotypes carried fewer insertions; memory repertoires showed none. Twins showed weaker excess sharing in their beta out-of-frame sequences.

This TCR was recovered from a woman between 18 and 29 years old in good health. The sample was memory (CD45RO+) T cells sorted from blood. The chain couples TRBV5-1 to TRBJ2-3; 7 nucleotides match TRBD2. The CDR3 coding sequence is TGCGCCAGCTACCCGGGAGTAAGCGGGACGACAGATACGCAGTATTTT. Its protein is CASYPGVSGTTDTQYF.